Below are 21 T cell receptor beta chains sequenced from a single sample in a study of blood T cell repertoires in COVID-19 (TCRdb year 2020). The library was prepared using the immunoSEQ multiplex PCR assay. TCRdb's version of the immuneACCESS table is confined to in-frame rearrangements and falls short of the full clone set. An unresolved V gene accounts for under half of the shortfall where checked; the remainder is of unknown origin. Across this sample there are approximately 300,000 clones, with 85% seen only once. The top ten hold approximately 1.9% of the sample. Sequencing used PBMCs or T cells enriched from blood (not recorded which). Receptor source: a woman aged 30 to 39 who had been exposed to COVID-19.

The chain recombines TRBV11-1 with TRBJ1-1, with TRBD1 matching over 7 bases. Germline values: CDR1 SGHAT, CDR2 FQDESV (reference sequence). This CDR3 contains 14 residues. J lost 5 bases, V lost 3 bases, and 6 bases had no gene match. The chain's CDR3 is CASSFGTGETEAFF. CDR3 sequence (DNA): TGTGCCAGCAGCTTTGGAACAGGGGAGACTGAAGCTTTCTTT.

The chain carries TRBV15 and TRBJ2-1, with 7 bases aligning to TRBD2. V dropped 0 bases and J dropped 4; count of bases not matched to a gene: 12. The CDR3 spans 18 residues. The germline gives CDR1 LNHNV, CDR2 YYDKDF (reference sequence). CDR3 DNA sequence: TGTGCCACCAGCAGAGATCGAGGTTTAGCGGGCCTTTACAATGAGCAGTTCTTC. Its protein is CATSRDRGLAGLYNEQFF. Filled out from reference TRBV15 and TRBJ2-1, the complete variable domain reads DAMVIQNPRYQVTQFGKPVTLSCSQTLNHNVMYWYQQKSSQAPKLLFHYYDKDFNNEADTPDNFQSRRPNTSFCFLDIRSPGLGDTAMYLCATSRDRGLAGLYNEQFFGPGTRLTVL.

This chain links TRBV5-4 with TRBJ2-5, with 7 bases fitting TRBD1. The CDR3 has 17 amino acids. The germline gives CDR1 SGHNT, CDR2 YYREEE (reference sequence). V dropped 4 bases and J dropped 2; count of bases not matched to a gene: 14. In nucleotides, the CDR3 is TGTGCCAGCAGCCCACCGAAATTGACAGGGTTGCAAGAGACCCAGTACTTC. This codes for CASSPPKLTGLQETQYF.

This clone was detected a few times. The rearrangement joins TRBV28 to TRBJ1-3; D might be TRBD1 (5 bases). This CDR3 comprises 14 residues. CDR1 and CDR2 (germline): MDHEN, SYDVKM. V lost 7 bases and J 0 bases, leaving 10 bases between the germline ends. As DNA, the CDR3 is TGTGCCAGCAAGCAACAGGTCTCTGGAAACACCATATATTTT. Amino acid sequence: CASKQQVSGNTIYF. Full variable domain (remainder filled in from reference TRBV28 and TRBJ1-3): DVKVTQSSRYLVKRTGEKVFLECVQDMDHENMFWYRQDPGLGLRLIYFSYDVKMKEKGDIPEGYSVSREKKERFSLILESASTNQTSMYLCASKQQVSGNTIYFGEGSWLTVV.

The genes are TRBV19 and TRBJ1-1, with a possible D match to TRBD1 (6 bases). Trimming pared 7 bases from V and 1 base from J, leaving 13 bases between. CDR1 LNHDA and CDR2 SQIVND come from the germline V gene (reference sequence). The CDR3 loop spans 14 amino acids. The CDR3 spells CASNGGPKNTEAFF. The CDR3 coding sequence is TGTGCCAGTAATGGGGGCCCCAAGAACACTGAAGCTTTCTTT.

Concerning this clone: A junction boundary mismatches the germline segment, possibly from a read error. The chain employs TRBV7-7 and TRBJ2-3, with TRBD2 as a possible D gene (6 bases). The germline gives CDR1 SSHAT, CDR2 FNYEAQ (reference sequence). This CDR3 comprises 15 residues. CDR3 in amino acids: CASSLGSSAADTQYF. As DNA, the CDR3 is TGTGCTAGCAGCTTAGGATCTAGCGCGGCGGATACGCAGTATTTT.

Concerning this clone: The junction shows a germline mismatch at one end, possibly a read error. The chain is built from TRBV5-8 and TRBJ2-7; D is possibly TRBD1 (7 bases). This CDR3 is 15 amino acids long. CDR1 is SGHTS and CDR2 is YDEGEE in the germline V gene. This CDR3 reads CAGSLGRQGGGEQYF. The CDR3 nucleotides read TGTGCCGGCAGCTTGGGGCGACAGGGAGGAGGCGAGCAGTACTTC.

This chain's CDR3 is CAWSLQGPGTGELFF. The CDR3 nucleotides read TGTGCCTGGAGTTTACAGGGACCGGGTACCGGGGAGCTGTTTTTT. This sequence joins TRBV30 and TRBJ2-2, with D possibly being TRBD1 (6 bases). Trimming took 2 bases from V and 5 from J, leaving 15 bases between them. The CDR3 has 15 residues. Germline V gene lookup returns CDR1 GTSNPN and CDR2 SVGIG (reference sequence).

The rearrangement links TRBV9 to TRBJ2-1; 7 nucleotides align to TRBD1. Germline lookup yields CDR1 SGDLS and CDR2 YYNGEE. V lost 3 bases, J lost 6 bases, and 9 bases stayed unmatched. The CDR3 is 15 residues long. CDR3 sequence: CASSDAGTVINEQFF. Written as DNA, the CDR3 is TGTGCCAGCAGCGACGCCGGGACAGTTATCAATGAGCAGTTCTTC.

This clone was observed a handful of times. V usage is TRBV30 and J usage is TRBJ2-7, with D possibly being TRBD1 (6 bases). The CDR3 has 16 amino acids. CDR1 and CDR2 from the germline V gene are GTSNPN and SVGIG (reference sequence). The ends were cut back, 5 bases at V and 0 bases at J, with 20 bases in the middle. As DNA, the CDR3 is TGTGCCTGGTCGGTCGGGACACGGACGGACTCCTACGAGCAGTACTTC. Protein: CAWSVGTRTDSYEQYF. The whole variable domain, filled in from reference TRBV30 and TRBJ2-7, reads SQTIHQWPATLVQPVGSPLSLECTVEGTSNPNLYWYRQAAGRGLQLLFYSVGIGQISSEVPQNLSASRPQDRQFILSSKKLLLSDSGFYLCAWSVGTRTDSYEQYFGPGTRLTVT.

The V gene is TRBV19, the J gene TRBJ2-3; the match to TRBD2 covers 9 bases. The length of the CDR3 is 17 residues. J lost 4 bases, V lost 6 bases, and 14 bases had no gene match. The germline V gene has CDR1 LNHDA and CDR2 SQIVND (reference sequence). The CDR3 nucleotides are TGTGCCAGTAGCCCTGGGCGGGGGGGCTCTAGTTCAGATACGCAGTATTTT. Protein product: CASSPGRGGSSSDTQYF.

This chain connects TRBV5-1 to TRBJ2-5, with D uncertain. V dropped 0 bases and J dropped 4 bases, with 10 bases sitting between them. The length of the CDR3 is 14 residues. In germline, CDR1 is SGHRS, CDR2 YFSETQ. This CDR3 reads CASSLGQIGETQYF. The CDR3 DNA reads as TGCGCCAGCAGCTTGGGACAAATAGGAGAGACCCAGTACTTC.

This clone was observed once. The chain carries TRBV28 and TRBJ2-7, with 8 bases aligning to TRBD2. CDR3 length equals 15 residues. CDR1 is MDHEN and CDR2 is SYDVKM in the germline V gene. V was pared by 6 bases and J by 3 bases, with 10 bases of the junction left unmatched. The CDR3 protein is CASSPSGGPIYEQYF. CDR3 in DNA: TGTGCCAGCAGCCCGAGCGGGGGCCCGATCTACGAGCAGTACTTC.

V usage is TRBV30 and J usage is TRBJ2-4, with a possible D match to TRBD1 (6 bases). This CDR3 is 15 amino acids long. Germline CDR1 and CDR2: GTSNPN and SVGIG (reference sequence). V lost 1 base to trimming and J lost 6 bases, with 16 bases between them. DNA for the CDR3: TGTGCCTGGAGTGCCTCCCCAGGGGTCCGAAACATTCAGTACTTC. This translates into CAWSASPGVRNIQYF.

This chain uses TRBV6-2 or TRBV6-3 with TRBJ1-4; unclear D gene. CDR3 length: 13 residues. Germline CDR1 and CDR2: MNHEY and SVGEGT. V lost 6 bases, J lost 12 bases, and 17 bases lay in between. CDR3 nucleotide sequence: TGTGCCAGCAGCCTACTCAGCGGTTACCAACTGTTTTTT. This gives the protein CASSLLSGYQLFF.

J is TRBJ2-7 and V is TRBV7-9, with D perhaps TRBD2 (7 bases). The CDR3 consists of 14 residues. CDR1 and CDR2 from the germline V gene are SEHNR and FQNEAQ (reference sequence). V was shortened by 5 bases and J by 3 bases, with 14 bases between the two germline ends. The CDR3 loop is CASSSGTRGYEQYF. CDR3 in DNA: TGTGCCAGCAGCAGCGGGACAAGGGGCTACGAGCAGTACTTC.

The genes are TRBV2 and TRBJ2-5, with a tentative D call TRBD2 (5 bases). This CDR3 has 13 residues. The germline V and J ends were trimmed by 8 bases and 5 bases, with 15 bases remaining between them. CDR1 is SNHLY, CDR2 FYNNEI, per germline. This CDR3 is CASQRAGGETQYF. Here the CDR3 DNA reads TGTGCCAGCCAGAGGGCGGGTGGGGAGACCCAGTACTTC.

The chain uses TRBV19 and TRBJ2-2, with D perhaps matching TRBD1 (6 bases). The CDR3 loop spans 14 amino acids. V dropped 5 bases and J dropped 4 bases, with 11 bases sitting between them. Germline values: CDR1 LNHDA, CDR2 SQIVND (reference sequence). Here the CDR3 reads CASSGQKFTGELFF. Here the CDR3 DNA reads TGTGCCAGTAGTGGACAGAAATTCACCGGGGAGCTGTTTTTT.

The chain is built from TRBV4-1 and TRBJ2-1; 8 nucleotides match TRBD1. The CDR3 loop spans 15 amino acids. Germline V lookup: CDR1 MGHRA, CDR2 YSYEKL. V was clipped by 0 bases and J by 4 bases; unmatched bases: 2. The CDR3 bases are TGCGCCAGCAGCCAAGATAGGGACAGGTACAATGAGCAGTTCTTC. This sequence encodes CASSQDRDRYNEQFF.

The chain couples TRBV12-3 or TRBV12-4 to TRBJ1-3; D unclear. V lost 2 bases, J lost 4 bases, and 6 bases lay in between. CDR3 length: 13 residues. DNA of the CDR3: TGTGCCAGCAGTTTATACTCCGGAAACACCATATATTTT. Translated, it gives CASSLYSGNTIYF.

The chain carries TRBV4-3 and TRBJ1-3, with 7 nucleotides matching TRBD1. The germline CDR1 and CDR2 sequences are LGHNA and YSLEER. This CDR3 is 14 amino acids long. The junction had 2 bases not matched to a gene; V was cut back by 4 bases and J by 2 bases. The CDR3 sequence: CASSRDSAGNTIYF. The CDR3 coding sequence is TGCGCCAGCAGCCGGGACAGCGCTGGAAACACCATATATTTT.